The text below deals with one TCR beta chain. What antigen it recognizes has not been identified. The record has no base qualities; no much larger clone is one base away. This specimen belongs to a study of cytomegalovirus exposure and HLA in healthy donors (TCRdb year 2017). Study-wide context: A later analysis indicated that the roughly 130 validation repertoires were generated on the platform also employed for the 650 to 850 repertoires of the first cohort. The study aimed to test whether cataloging public T cell receptors could reveal signatures of past pathogen exposure. Besides the first cohort of some 670 subjects, a separate validation cohort made up of 95 to 150 different subjects was used. To predict cytomegalovirus infection status, the study brought together high-throughput TCR immunosequencing, statistical association of individual TCRs with disease status, and machine learning. The paper's findings and limits, for the study overall: Across donors, most TCR sequences were observed very rarely, whereas some public TCRs were present in many individuals. Cytomegalovirus status was reported to be diagnosed by the classifier with high specificity and sensitivity in both the original and validation cohorts. It was suggested by the authors that the approach could potentially be generalized to other disease states and immunological phenotypes. The study listed 164 TCR beta chains as associated with cytomegalovirus. A later analysis lacked HLA typing for the validation cohort, so it scored co-occurrence in that cohort across all 120 repertoires. A few of the identified cytomegalovirus-associated TCR beta chains were confirmed in vitro to be specific for cytomegalovirus antigens. A later analysis found that TCRs clustered in the first cohort also tended to co-occur in the 120 or so validation repertoires, with 94% of cluster scores above 0.

CDR1 and CDR2 are drawn from the germline V gene (reference sequence): LNHDA, SQIVND. V ends up 2 bases short and J 7 bases short, with an unmatched junction base count of 7. The CDR3 runs 14 amino acids, cysteine and phenylalanine included. Of the read, only the CDR3 DNA is kept; its 42 bases are in frame from base 1. Donors formed part of the validation cohort, which comprised about 130 subjects and was distinct from the first cohort of 690 or so subjects. The library was built by means of the immunoSEQ multiplex PCR assay. Processing in the source paper ran as follows. To diagnose cytomegalovirus status from the catalog of TCR beta chain sequences, a statistical classification framework was built. Entries here come from immuneACCESS through TCRdb and include only in-frame sequences with V and J called. Some clones fail to appear in such tables; in the studies checked, an unresolved V gene covers under half of the shortfall, and the cause of the remainder is unknown. Clonal size and the V and J genes are those of that table, whereas D and trimming came from the DNA. This sample has under 300,000 clones in its table, and around 91% of those were observed once. The ten largest clones capture 0.37% of the sample.

The V gene is TRBV19 and the J gene is TRBJ1-1, with 7 bases aligning to TRBD1. What was sequenced was PBMCs. The sequence derives from a young woman in good health and CMV-seronegative. The nucleotides are TGTGCCAGTAGTATATTGACAGGGCCGAATGAAGCTTTCTTT. Its protein is CASSILTGPNEAFF.